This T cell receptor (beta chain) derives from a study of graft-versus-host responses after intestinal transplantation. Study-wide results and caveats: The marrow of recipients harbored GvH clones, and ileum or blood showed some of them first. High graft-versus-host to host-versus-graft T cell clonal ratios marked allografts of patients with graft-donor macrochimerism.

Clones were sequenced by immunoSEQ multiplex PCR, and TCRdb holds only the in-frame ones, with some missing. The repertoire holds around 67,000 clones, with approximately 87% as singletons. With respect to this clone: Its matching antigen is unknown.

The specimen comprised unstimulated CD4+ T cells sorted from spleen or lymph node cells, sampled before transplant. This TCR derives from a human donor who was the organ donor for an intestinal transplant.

CDR3 region: CASSERDRGSETQYF. The CDR3 region has the DNA TGCGCCAGCAGCGAAAGGGACAGGGGGTCGGAGACCCAGTACTTC. This rearrangement joins TRBV5-1 to TRBJ2-5, with 11 bases lining up with TRBD1. Per the germline V gene, CDR1 is SGHRS and CDR2 is YFSETQ. The CDR3 contains 15 residues. Trimming took 4 bases from V and 5 from J; bases not matched to a gene: 7. Based on the CDR3 plus reference TRBV5-1 and TRBJ2-5, the full variable domain is KAGVTQTPRYLIKTRGQQVTLSCSPISGHRSVSWYQQTPGQGLQFLFEYFSETQRNKGNFPGRFSGRQFSNSRSEMNVSTLELGDSALYLCASSERDRGSETQYFGPGTRLLVL.